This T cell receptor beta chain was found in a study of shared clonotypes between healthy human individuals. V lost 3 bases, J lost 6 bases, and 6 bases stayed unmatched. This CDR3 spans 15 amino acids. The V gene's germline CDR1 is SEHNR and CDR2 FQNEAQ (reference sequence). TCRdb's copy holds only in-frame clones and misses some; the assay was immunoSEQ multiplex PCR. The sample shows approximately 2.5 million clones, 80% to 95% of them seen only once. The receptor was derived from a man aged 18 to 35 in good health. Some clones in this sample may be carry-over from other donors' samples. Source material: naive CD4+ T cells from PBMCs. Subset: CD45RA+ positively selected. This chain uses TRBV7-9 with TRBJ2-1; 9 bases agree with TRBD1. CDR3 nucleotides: TGTGCCAGCAGCTTCCCGGGACAGGGTGGCAATGAGCAGTTCTTC. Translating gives CASSFPGQGGNEQFF.